These T cell receptor beta chains were read from a single sample in a study of CD8 T cells in Susac syndrome. TCRdb called the immunoSEQ multiplex PCR reads again in MiXCR, with one record for every CDR3 protein. The repertoire includes tens of thousands of distinct CDR3 sequences, roughly 92% of them detected once, and about 0.26% sits in the top ten. Material for sequencing was CD8+ T cells from PBMCs. The receptors stem from a human donor in good health. CDR3s include the opening cysteine and the closing phenylalanine or tryptophan. Each record gives: clone size, J gene, D gene, V gene, CDR3 DNA, CDR3 protein. The D gene is left open where the match is weak. Size is stated for part of the rows, as once, few or many counts, or as a class when the clone is expanded.

>-|TRBJ1-2|-|TRBV6-2/TRBV6-3
TGTGCCAGCAGTCTACTCTCCCGAGGGATCTATGGCTACACCTTC
CASSLLSRGIYGYTF
>-|TRBJ2-1|TRBD1|TRBV6-4
TGTGCCAGCAGTGTGTGGACAGGTAACAATGAGCAGTTCTTC
CASSVWTGNNEQFF
>once|TRBJ2-7|TRBD1|TRBV13
TGTGCCAGCAGCCCCCGGGGACAGAGTTACGAGCAGTACTTC
CASSPRGQSYEQYF
>-|TRBJ1-4|TRBD1|TRBV5-1
TGCGCCAGCAGCTTGAAAGGGCAGGGGGGATCTGAAAAACTGTTTTTT
CASSLKGQGGSEKLFF
>once|TRBJ2-1|TRBD1|TRBV5-1
TGCGCCAGCAGCTTGCGGGACAGGGGCCTCTCCTACAATGAGCAGTTCTTC
CASSLRDRGLSYNEQFF
>-|TRBJ2-5|TRBD2|TRBV6-5
TGTGCCAGCAGTTACTCAAGGGGGTTCGGACTAGCGGGGTTGCAAGAGACCCAGTACTTC
CASSYSRGFGLAGLQETQYF
>-|TRBJ2-7|-|TRBV12-3/TRBV12-4
TGTGCCAGCAGCGAGGCGCCAGGGCATCACGAGCAGTACTTC
CASSEAPGHHEQYF
>-|TRBJ2-1|-|TRBV19
TGTGCCAGTAGTGACCCCCCAGGCGATGAGCAGTTCTTC
CASSDPPGDEQFF
>-|TRBJ1-2|-|TRBV19
TGTGCCAGTAGTATATTTGGGGACTCGTATGGCTACACCTTC
CASSIFGDSYGYTF
>-|TRBJ1-6|-|TRBV15
TGTGCCACCAGCAAGGAGTCAGGCAATTCACCCCTCCACTTT
CATSKESGNSPLHF
>few|TRBJ2-7|TRBD2|TRBV6-5
TGTGCCAGCAGTTACCCCCGGCGGGGGGGCTACGAGCAGTACTTC
CASSYPRRGGYEQYF
>-|TRBJ1-5|TRBD1|TRBV7-9
TGTGCCAGCAGCCCTGGACAGGCTAGCAATCAGCCCCAGCATTTT
CASSPGQASNQPQHF
>-|TRBJ2-6|TRBD1|TRBV11-2
TGTGCCAGCACCCTGGGACAGGGGGCCAACGTCCTGACTTTC
CASTLGQGANVLTF
>-|TRBJ1-2|TRBD1|TRBV4-1
TGCGCCAGCAGCCAGATCCGGACAGGGACGGACGGCTACACCTTC
CASSQIRTGTDGYTF
>-|TRBJ1-3|-|TRBV7-6
TGTGCCAGCAGCTTAGAAGCGGACTCTGGAAACACCATATATTTT
CASSLEADSGNTIYF
>-|TRBJ2-7|TRBD1|TRBV29-1
TGCAGCGTTGAAGATCCAGTCCAGGGGGTCTACGAGCAGTACTTC
CSVEDPVQGVYEQYF
>few|TRBJ2-7|-|TRBV20-1
TGCAGTGTTCCACATCCATCAGGGGTCGAGCAGTACTTC
CSVPHPSGVEQYF
>-|TRBJ2-1|TRBD2|TRBV7-8
TGTGCCAGCAGCCCATCGGGTACTAGCGGGCCTTACAATGAGCAGTTCTTC
CASSPSGTSGPYNEQFF
>-|TRBJ2-5|TRBD1|TRBV29-1
TGCAGCGTTGGTGGGACAGCTCAGGGTCGGCAAGAGACCCAGTACTTC
CSVGGTAQGRQETQYF
>once|TRBJ2-3|TRBD2|TRBV7-2
TGTGCCAGCAGCTGGGGAGCGGGGGCCCTCACAGATACGCAGTATTTT
CASSWGAGALTDTQYF
>-|TRBJ2-3|-|TRBV10-3
TGTGCCATCAGCGCGCGGGACGGACAAGATACGCAGTATTTT
CAISARDGQDTQYF
>-|TRBJ2-1|-|TRBV29-1
TGCAGCGTTGAAGTCCCAGATTACAATGAGCAGTTCTTC
CSVEVPDYNEQFF
>-|TRBJ2-7|-|TRBV7-8
TGTGCCAGCACCACCCGCGGGCGGGGGCTGAGCGAGCAGTACTTC
CASTTRGRGLSEQYF
>-|TRBJ2-3|TRBD2|TRBV2
TGTGCCAGCAGTGGGCGGGGGAGAAGCACAGATACGCAGTATTTT
CASSGRGRSTDTQYF
>-|TRBJ2-1|-|TRBV5-1
TGCGCCAGCAGCTTGATCGGACACCAAGTCTCCTACAATGAGCAGTTCTTC
CASSLIGHQVSYNEQFF
>-|TRBJ2-5|TRBD1|TRBV20-1
TGCAGTGCTAGAAAACAGGGGCAGCAAGAGACCCAGTACTTC
CSARKQGQQETQYF
>-|TRBJ2-7|-|TRBV6-5
TGTGCCAGCAGCCTTTTAGCAGGGGCCTACGAGCAGTACTTC
CASSLLAGAYEQYF
>-|TRBJ2-7|-|TRBV19
TGTGCCAGTAGTATCGGGGCAGGGGCGTCCTACGAGCAGTACTTC
CASSIGAGASYEQYF
>once|TRBJ2-1|-|TRBV13
TGTGCCAGCAGCCCTCGGGGGCTCTCCTACAATGAGCAGTTCTTC
CASSPRGLSYNEQFF
>-|TRBJ2-3|-|TRBV13
TGTGCCAGCAGCTTAGGCCGATTCCCCACAGATACGCAGTATTTT
CASSLGRFPTDTQYF
>-|TRBJ2-1|TRBD2|TRBV7-2
TGTGCCAGCAGCCCTGGGGGGACTAGGAATGAGCAGTTCTTC
CASSPGGTRNEQFF
>-|TRBJ1-6|TRBD1|TRBV27
TGTGCCAGCAGTTCGAGGGGACAGGGGTATAGTTCACCCCTCCACTTT
CASSSRGQGYSSPLHF
>-|TRBJ1-5|-|TRBV12-3/TRBV12-4
TGTGCCAGCAGTTTTGGCAGGTTCAATCAGCCCCAGCATTTT
CASSFGRFNQPQHF
>-|TRBJ1-1|TRBD1|TRBV7-2
TGTGCCAGCAGCTTCCTTCCCCTTCGGGACAGGGACACTGAAGCTTTCTTT
CASSFLPLRDRDTEAFF
>-|TRBJ2-1|TRBD2|TRBV20-1
TGCAGTGCTTGGGGACTAGCGGACCACTACAATGAGCAGTTCTTC
CSAWGLADHYNEQFF
>-|TRBJ2-5|TRBD2|TRBV6-2/TRBV6-3
TGTGCCAGCAACCAATTCGGACTAGCCCGGGAGACCCAGTACTTC
CASNQFGLARETQYF
>-|TRBJ1-1|-|TRBV10-3
TGTGCCATCAGTGAGGTTGCAGGAGGTACTGAAGCTTTCTTT
CAISEVAGGTEAFF
>-|TRBJ2-1|TRBD2|TRBV5-1
TGCGCCAGCAGCTTCTTACGGGGGGGCTCCAATGAGCAGTTCTTC
CASSFLRGGSNEQFF
>once|TRBJ1-1|-|TRBV7-9
TGTGTCAGCAGCCCAGACTCCTTTTATGGCACTGAAGCTTTCTTT
CVSSPDSFYGTEAFF
>-|TRBJ2-5|TRBD2|TRBV6-5
TGTGCCAGCAGTTACGGGGCGAGCGGGGGGCCCAAGACCCAGTACTTC
CASSYGASGGPKTQYF
>-|TRBJ2-7|-|TRBV29-1
TGCAGCGCTGTAAGGGGGTCAACCTACGAGCAGTACTTC
CSAVRGSTYEQYF
>-|TRBJ1-2|-|TRBV10-3
TGTGCCATCAGTGAAGGTACCCGCTACACCTTC
CAISEGTRYTF
>-|TRBJ2-1|-|TRBV20-1
TGCAGTGCTAGAGTCTTGGACTCTTCGTGGAGTAGCAATGAGCAGTTCTTC
CSARVLDSSWSSNEQFF
>-|TRBJ2-3|TRBD2|TRBV20-1
TGCAGTGCTAGAGAGGGACTAGCGGGGTACAGCACAGATACGCAGTATTTT
CSAREGLAGYSTDTQYF
>-|TRBJ2-2|-|TRBV9
TGTGCCAGCAGCGTAGACAGCGTCCCCGGGGAGCTGTTTTTT
CASSVDSVPGELFF
>-|TRBJ2-3|TRBD1|TRBV19
TGTGCCAGTAGTATTAGAGGACAGGGTCGAAATACGCAGTATTTT
CASSIRGQGRNTQYF
>-|TRBJ2-5|TRBD1|TRBV9
TGTGCCAGCAGCTACGGACAGGGGGTGAGGGTTAACCAAGAGACCCAGTACTTC
CASSYGQGVRVNQETQYF
>-|TRBJ2-7|TRBD1|TRBV14
TGTGCCAGCAGCCAAGATGGGACAGTTGCAGGGGTCTACGAGCAGTACTTC
CASSQDGTVAGVYEQYF
>-|TRBJ1-1|-|TRBV10-3
TGTGCCATCAGCAGACGGGGGGCCCCTCCTGAAGCTTTCTTT
CAISRRGAPPEAFF
>-|TRBJ2-1|-|TRBV5-4
TGTGCCAGCAGCTTGACTAGCAGCAATGAGCAGTTCTTC
CASSLTSSNEQFF
>-|TRBJ1-1|-|TRBV2
TGTGCCAGCAGTCCTCTCGGGGCCCGGGGACCGAACACTGAAGCTTTCTTT
CASSPLGARGPNTEAFF
>-|TRBJ2-3|TRBD2|TRBV12-3/TRBV12-4
TGTGCCAGCAGTGCCGGGACTAGCGGGGGCGAGGGTACAGATACGCAGTATTTT
CASSAGTSGGEGTDTQYF
>-|TRBJ2-3|-|TRBV7-8
TGTGCCAGCAGCCCCGTTGAGGAGCCAGATACGCAGTATTTT
CASSPVEEPDTQYF